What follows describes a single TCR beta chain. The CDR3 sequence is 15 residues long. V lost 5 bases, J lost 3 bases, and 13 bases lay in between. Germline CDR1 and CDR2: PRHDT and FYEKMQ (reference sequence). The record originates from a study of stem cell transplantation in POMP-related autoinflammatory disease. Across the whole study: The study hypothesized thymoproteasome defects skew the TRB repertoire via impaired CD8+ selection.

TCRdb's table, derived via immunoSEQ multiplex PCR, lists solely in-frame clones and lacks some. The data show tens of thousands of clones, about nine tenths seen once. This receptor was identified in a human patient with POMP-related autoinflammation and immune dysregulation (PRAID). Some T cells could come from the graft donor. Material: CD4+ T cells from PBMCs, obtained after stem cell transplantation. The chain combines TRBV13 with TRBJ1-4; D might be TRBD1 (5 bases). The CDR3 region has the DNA TGTGCCAGCAGCCGCCAGGGTGCCCCTAATGAAAAACTGTTTTTT. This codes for CASSRQGAPNEKLFF.